Listed below are T cell receptor beta chains from one sample, sequenced in a study of T cells in Graves' hyperthyroidism and ophthalmopathy. MiXCR, applied by TCRdb to the multiplex PCR reads, yields one record per CDR3 protein. Of around 380,000 distinct CDR3 sequences in the sample, roughly 13% are singletons; the top ten hold around 21%. The sequencing sample was made of blood. The receptor source for this set is a man in his thirties or forties with Graves' hyperthyroidism that later progressed to Graves' ophthalmopathy. CDR3s include the opening cysteine and the closing phenylalanine or tryptophan. The D gene is left open where the match is weak. Rows give clone size only sometimes, using once, few, many, or a class for an expanded clone.

len,v_gene,d_gene,abundance,j_gene,CDR3nt,CDR3aa
15,TRBV3-1,-,few,TRBJ1-1,TGTGCCAGCAGCCCCCAGGAGAGGTTTTATGTTGGAGCTTTCTTT,CASSPQERFYVGAFF
13,TRBV20-1,TRBD1,-,TRBJ2-7,TGCAGTGCACGGACAGGGGCCACCTACGAGCAGTACTTC,CSARTGATYEQYF
14,TRBV7-9,TRBD1,many,TRBJ2-7,TGTGCCAGCAGCTCGGACAGGAGCTCCTACGAGCAGTACTTC,CASSSDRSSYEQYF
12,TRBV7-8,-,many,TRBJ1-4,TGTGCCAGCAGCTCTGCATTTAGGAAACTGTTTTTT,CASSSAFRKLFF
15,TRBV6-1,-,many,TRBJ1-3,TGTGCCAGCAGTGAAACAGCTTTCTCTGGAAACACCATATATTTT,CASSETAFSGNTIYF
8,TRBV6-1,-,many,TRBJ1-1,TGTGCCTCATCTGAAGCTTTCTTT,CASSEAFF
18,TRBV20-1,TRBD2,many,TRBJ2-2,TGCAGTGCTAGAGATCGAGCTAGCGGGGGGGCGTACACCGGGGAGCTGTTTTTT,CSARDRASGGAYTGELFF
16,TRBV15,-,few,TRBJ1-5,TGTGCCACCAGCCACCTGAGACAGGCGAACAATCAGCCCCAGCATTTT,CATSHLRQANNQPQHF
13,TRBV13,-,many,TRBJ1-1,TGTGCCAGCAGCGGAGGACAGTCTGCTGAAGCTTTCTTT,CASSGGQSAEAFF
15,TRBV11-2,-,many,TRBJ2-3,TGTGCCAGCGATGGAAGGGGGGCTGGCACAGATACGCAGTATTTT,CASDGRGAGTDTQYF
15,TRBV3-1,TRBD1,-,TRBJ1-2,TGTGCCAGCAGCCAACCATTAACAGGGGGCAATGGCTACACCTTC,CASSQPLTGGNGYTF
15,TRBV6-1,-,many,TRBJ1-2,TGTGCCAGCACTGAAAAGCGGGGCAGCTTCTATGGCTACACCTTC,CASTEKRGSFYGYTF
15,TRBV30,-,few,TRBJ1-6,TGTGCCTGGAGGTCACAGGGAAGAGGGAATTCACCCCTCCACTTT,CAWRSQGRGNSPLHF
16,TRBV6-1,-,few,TRBJ1-1,TGTGCCAGCAGTGAATTGGTCTCAGGAGCAAACACTGAAGCTTTCTTT,CASSELVSGANTEAFF
12,TRBV29-1,-,-,TRBJ1-1,TGCAGCGTCGGACCGGGACCCCAAGAAGCTTTCTTT,CSVGPGPQEAFF
19,TRBV6-5,TRBD2,-,TRBJ2-1,TGTGCCAGCAGTTACTCGAGCCTAGCGGGGGTGATAGCTAGACGTGAGCAGTTCTTC,CASSYSSLAGVIARREQFF
16,TRBV28,TRBD1,many,TRBJ2-3,TGTGCCAGCAGTTCAATCTTGACAGGGATTAGAGATACGCAGTATTTT,CASSSILTGIRDTQYF
12,TRBV19,-,few,TRBJ2-3,TGTGCCAGTAGTGGGGGAGCAGATACGCAGTATTTT,CASSGGADTQYF
15,TRBV27,TRBD1,many,TRBJ2-3,TGTGCCAGCAGTTTGGCGCCAGGGGGAACAGATACGCAGTATTTT,CASSLAPGGTDTQYF
12,TRBV12-3/TRBV12-4,-,many,TRBJ1-2,TGTGCCAGCAGTCCACAAAAAGTGGGCTACACCTTC,CASSPQKVGYTF
13,TRBV5-1,-,-,TRBJ2-5,TGCGCCAGCAAGTTCGGGGACGAAGAGACCCAGTACTTC,CASKFGDEETQYF
17,TRBV12-5,TRBD1,many,TRBJ1-1,TGTGCTAGTGGTTTGGTACTGAGGCGGACAGGGAACACTGAAGCTTTCTTT,CASGLVLRRTGNTEAFF
16,TRBV4-1,TRBD1,-,TRBJ2-2,TGCGCCAGCAGCTCCCTGACAGGGGTGAACACCGGGGAGCTGTTTTTT,CASSSLTGVNTGELFF
13,TRBV6-1,-,many,TRBJ1-1,TGTGCCAGCAGAGACCAGTGGGGTGCTGAAGCTTTCTTT,CASRDQWGAEAFF
17,TRBV5-1,TRBD2,-,TRBJ2-5,TGCGCCAGCAGCTTTGGACTAGCGGGGGGGCTAAGGGAGACCCAGTACTTC,CASSFGLAGGLRETQYF
15,TRBV13,-,once,TRBJ2-2,TGTGCCAGCAGCTTTTCGCAGGGCGGCACCGGGGAGATGTTTTTT,CASSFSQGGTGEMFF
13,TRBV5-5,-,-,TRBJ1-1,TGTGTCAGCAGCTTAACAACGAACACTGAAGCTTTCTTT,CVSSLTTNTEAFF
13,TRBV18,-,many,TRBJ1-5,TGTGCCAGCTCACCAGGGGTCGGTCAGCCCCAGCATTTT,CASSPGVGQPQHF
14,TRBV28,-,-,TRBJ1-2,TGTGCCAGCACCATAGGGGGGCAGGGTGTCGTCTACACCTTC,CASTIGGQGVVYTF
13,TRBV6-1,-,many,TRBJ2-7,TGTGCCAGCAGTGAAGAGTGGGACTACGAGCAGTACTTC,CASSEEWDYEQYF
16,TRBV6-2/TRBV6-3,-,many,TRBJ2-2,TGTGCCAGCACCCCTCTCGACCGCTTCCCATACGGGGAGCTGTTTTTT,CASTPLDRFPYGELFF
17,TRBV2,TRBD1,many,TRBJ2-7,TGTGCCAGCGACGGCTTCACGCGTGGGGACAGGCGGTACGAGCAGTACTTC,CASDGFTRGDRRYEQYF
12,TRBV19,-,few,TRBJ2-5,TGTGCCAGTAGCAGGGTCCAAGAGACCCAGTACTTC,CASSRVQETQYF
17,TRBV24-1,TRBD1,-,TRBJ2-6,TGTGCCACCAGTGATTCGCACAGGGGGGCTGGGGCCAACGTCCTGACTTTC,CATSDSHRGAGANVLTF
12,TRBV30,-,-,TRBJ2-7,TGTGCCGGGACCCGGGACTGTTACGAGCAGTACTTC,CAGTRDCYEQYF
14,TRBV12-3/TRBV12-4,-,many,TRBJ2-7,TGTGCCAGCAGGAAAGGGGGTGACTCCTACGAGCAGTACTTC,CASRKGGDSYEQYF
15,TRBV24-1,TRBD1,many,TRBJ1-5,TGTGCCACCAGTGATTCGGGACAGATCTTGCAGCCCCAGCATTTT,CATSDSGQILQPQHF
13,TRBV7-9,-,many,TRBJ1-2,TGTGCCAGCAGTATGGACGGGAACTATGGCTACACCTTC,CASSMDGNYGYTF
13,TRBV18,-,-,TRBJ1-1,TGTGCCGGCTCACCACAAGACAGGAACGAAGCTTTCTTT,CAGSPQDRNEAFF
14,TRBV2,TRBD1,many,TRBJ1-5,TGTGCCAGGCTACAGGGGGAAGGCAATCAGCCCCAGCATTTT,CARLQGEGNQPQHF
15,TRBV24-1,-,many,TRBJ2-5,TGTGCCACCAGTGATTTCGGGGATATTAAAGAGACCCAGTACTTC,CATSDFGDIKETQYF
14,TRBV19,-,few,TRBJ1-6,TGTGCCAGTACCTTTGGGACTTATAATTCACCCCTCCACTTT,CASTFGTYNSPLHF
14,TRBV5-1,-,many,TRBJ2-7,TGCGCCAGCAGCTTATCTTGGACCGGTAACGAGCAGTACTTC,CASSLSWTGNEQYF
14,TRBV27,-,many,TRBJ1-2,TGTGCCAGCAGTTACTTACCGGGAAGGCTCGGCTACACCTTC,CASSYLPGRLGYTF
12,TRBV28,-,many,TRBJ1-6,TGTGCCAGCAGTTTCCCGGGCTCACCCCTCCACTTT,CASSFPGSPLHF
13,TRBV7-9,-,many,TRBJ2-7,TGTGCCAGCAGCCCAGGACGGGTCTACGAGCAGTACTTC,CASSPGRVYEQYF
15,TRBV6-1,TRBD1,-,TRBJ2-1,TGTGCCAGCAGCCGAAGGGGAGACAGGGGCAATGAGCAGTTCTTC,CASSRRGDRGNEQFF
12,TRBV9,-,few,TRBJ1-6,TGTGCCAGCAGCGTAGTCGGTCCACCCCTCCACTTT,CASSVVGPPLHF
13,TRBV20-1,-,few,TRBJ2-5,TGCAGTGCTAGATCACCTAACTTGGAGACCCAGTACTTC,CSARSPNLETQYF
10,TRBV20-1,-,many,TRBJ1-5,TGCAGTGCCGCCGGTCAGCCCCAGCATTTT,CSAAGQPQHF
15,TRBV30,-,few,TRBJ1-4,TGTGCCTGGACCCCCCCCGGGGCCCAAAATGAAAAACTGTTTTTT,CAWTPPGAQNEKLFF